The rows below give T cell receptor beta chains drawn from one sample of a study of blood T cell repertoires in COVID-19. Repertoires were generated with immunoSEQ multiplex PCR, while TCRdb's copy carries only in-frame clones and drops some. The sample lists 110,000 or so clones; roughly nine tenths were seen once. Sequencing was performed on peripheral blood. Every receptor here comes from a man aged 70 or older with active or convalescent COVID-19. Both conserved end residues are part of each CDR3. Each record gives: V gene, J gene, D gene, CDR3 length, CDR3 protein. The D gene is left open where the match is weak.

TRBV27	TRBJ2-6	TRBD1	18	CASRETGGVVFGANVLTF
TRBV30	TRBJ1-2	.	13	CAWSPRAPYGYTF
TRBV12-3/TRBV12-4	TRBJ1-1	.	11	CASSLKQDAFF
TRBV28	TRBJ1-5	.	14	CASSLRQGGQPQHF
TRBV29-1	TRBJ1-1	.	11	CSVDRGTEAFF
TRBV19	TRBJ1-2	.	12	CASSYPPIGYTF
TRBV15	TRBJ1-4	.	16	CATSRYTPTGNEKLFF
TRBV28	TRBJ2-7	.	12	CASSLVAYEQYF
TRBV3-1/TRBV3-2	TRBJ2-3	.	15	CASTPNYGGGDTQYF
TRBV12-5	TRBJ1-1	.	15	CASRGGAGRNTEAFF
TRBV6-5	TRBJ2-5	.	11	CATSSEETQYF
TRBV25-1	TRBJ2-1	.	14	CASSDPVAYNEQFF
TRBV29-1	TRBJ2-3	TRBD2	14	CSVEGTSLGDTQYF
TRBV12-3/TRBV12-4	TRBJ2-3	TRBD2	12	CASGLAENTQYF
TRBV19	TRBJ1-3	.	12	CASTEPGNTIYF
TRBV18	TRBJ2-1	TRBD2	14	CASSPPSGSDEQFF
TRBV19	TRBJ1-4	TRBD1	17	CASSSSLVEGATEKLFF
TRBV30	TRBJ2-2	.	15	CAWSVRTTYSGELFF
TRBV5-4	TRBJ1-2	TRBD1	15	CASSLKDRGGYGYTF
TRBV10-3	TRBJ1-2	.	13	CAITDNRDYGYTF
TRBV7-2	TRBJ2-5	TRBD1	16	CASSSPDWDSQETQYF
TRBV5-1	TRBJ2-7	TRBD2	14	CASSLGAGGYEQYF
TRBV3-1/TRBV3-2	TRBJ2-1	TRBD1	16	CASSQVRTGGRNEQFF
TRBV7-9	TRBJ1-6	.	14	CASSPGWQNSPLHF
TRBV28	TRBJ1-5	.	16	CASSLMTLLSNQPQHF
TRBV7-2	TRBJ1-2	.	12	CASRRENYGYTF